This T cell receptor beta chain was retrieved from a study of immune evolution from preneoplasia to lung adenocarcinoma. Sequenced by immunoSEQ multiplex PCR; TCRdb stores in-frame clones only, minus some. The table includes roughly 6,300 clones, 65% to 85% detected once. V dropped 2 bases and J dropped 0 bases, with 8 bases sitting between them. This CDR3 contains 15 residues. Per germline, CDR1 LNHDA and CDR2 SQIVND (reference sequence). The receptor was derived from a donor at least 70 years old with lung adenocarcinoma. The chain uses TRBV19 and TRBJ1-3; D remains ambiguous. Sequenced input: FFPE lung adenocarcinoma in situ tissue. In nucleotides, the CDR3 is TGTGCCAGTAGTATATCGGTCAGCTCTGGAAACACCATATATTTT. Protein: CASSISVSSGNTIYF.